The rows below give T cell receptor beta chains drawn from one sample of a study of cytomegalovirus exposure and HLA in healthy donors. Profiling relied on immunoSEQ multiplex PCR, and the TCRdb table lists in-frame clones only, not all of them. The repertoire includes 150,000 to 200,000 clones, around 75% of them detected once, and about 2% sits in the top ten. Sequencing was performed on PBMCs. The receptors stem from a human donor in good health. Each CDR3 is given with its conserved first and last residue. The D gene is left open where the match is weak. Size values are once, few and many counts, or a class for expanded clones, and some rows have none.

D	size	V	J	DNA	CDR3
.	.	TRBV14	TRBJ2-7	TGTGCCAGCAGCCTCCGGTGGGCATTTCTCTCCTACGAGCAGTACTTC	CASSLRWAFLSYEQYF
.	few	TRBV9	TRBJ2-3	TGTGCCAGCAGCGTAGTCGGAGCGATCACAGATACGCAGTATTTT	CASSVVGAITDTQYF
.	.	TRBV29-1	TRBJ2-1	TGCAGCGTTGTTAGGACAAACTCCTACAATGAGCAGTTCTTC	CSVVRTNSYNEQFF
.	.	TRBV25-1	TRBJ1-1	TGTGCCAGCAGTGAATATAACGAGGGCGCGGGCACTGAAGCTTTCTTT	CASSEYNEGAGTEAFF
.	few	TRBV5-8	TRBJ2-7	TGTGCCAGCAGCTTGGCTTCTATCTACGAGCAGTACTTC	CASSLASIYEQYF
TRBD2	.	TRBV27	TRBJ2-7	TGTGCCAGCAAATCGGGACTAGCCACCGCCGAGCAGTACTTC	CASKSGLATAEQYF
TRBD2	.	TRBV5-1	TRBJ2-3	TGCGCCAGCAGCTTGGGCCCAGCGGGGGGGCCGGGGGATACGCAGTATTTT	CASSLGPAGGPGDTQYF
TRBD2	once	TRBV19	TRBJ2-2	TGTGCCAGTATAGGGGACTACCTGAACACCGGGGAGCTGTTTTTT	CASIGDYLNTGELFF
TRBD2	.	TRBV11-2	TRBJ2-1	TGTGCCAGCAGCTTAGCACTAGCGGGGGTAAATGAGCAGTTCTTC	CASSLALAGVNEQFF
TRBD1	.	TRBV2	TRBJ2-7	TGTGCCAGCATGACAGGGGAACGGTACGAGCAGTACTTC	CASMTGERYEQYF
TRBD1	.	TRBV5-1	TRBJ2-5	TGCGCCAGCAGTCAGAACGGACAGGTCGGAGAGACCCAGTACTTC	CASSQNGQVGETQYF
TRBD2	.	TRBV11-3	TRBJ2-5	TGTGCCAGCAGCTTAGAACAGCGGGGGGGCGGAGAGACCCAGTACTTC	CASSLEQRGGGETQYF
.	.	TRBV7-2	TRBJ2-2	TGTGCCAGCAGCTCACTCCTGAACACCGGGGAGCTGTTTTTT	CASSSLLNTGELFF
.	.	TRBV6-5	TRBJ1-1	TGTGCCAGCAGGGAAGGGGACACTGAAGCTTTCTTT	CASREGDTEAFF
TRBD2	few	TRBV4-3	TRBJ2-7	TGCGCCAGCAGAGAAGGGACTAGCGGAGCCTACGAGCAGTACTTC	CASREGTSGAYEQYF
.	.	TRBV6-6	TRBJ2-7	TGTGCCAGCAGTGACTTGACAGGTGGGACCTACGAGCAGTACTTC	CASSDLTGGTYEQYF
.	.	TRBV2	TRBJ2-7	TGTGCCAGCAGTGAAGAGGTGGGCAGGGACGAGCAGTACTTC	CASSEEVGRDEQYF
TRBD2	.	TRBV13	TRBJ2-7	TGTGCCAGCAGCCACTTAACCGGGACTAGCGGGGAAGTTAGGCAGTACTTC	CASSHLTGTSGEVRQYF
.	.	TRBV2	TRBJ2-1	TGTGCCAGCAGTGAAGCGGCAGAGCAGTTCTTC	CASSEAAEQFF
TRBD1	.	TRBV27	TRBJ1-2	TGTGCCAGCAGTTTATCAGGGACAGGGTTTGGCTACACCTTC	CASSLSGTGFGYTF
TRBD1	.	TRBV4-1	TRBJ2-7	TGCGCCAGCAGCCGAGCCGGGACAGGGGACTACGAGCAGTACTTC	CASSRAGTGDYEQYF
.	.	TRBV7-2	TRBJ2-3	TGTGCCAGCAGCTTAGTTGTAAACACAGATACGCAGTATTTT	CASSLVVNTDTQYF
.	.	TRBV19	TRBJ1-2	TGTGCCAGTAGGCACAGGGCTCTAAACTATGGCTACACCTTC	CASRHRALNYGYTF
TRBD1	.	TRBV15	TRBJ1-5	TGTGCCACCAGCAGAAGGACAGGAGATCAGCCCCAGCATTTT	CATSRRTGDQPQHF
.	.	TRBV19	TRBJ1-2	TGTGCCAGCCTGGCAGGGGTAAATGGCTACACCTTC	CASLAGVNGYTF
TRBD1	.	TRBV7-6	TRBJ1-2	TGTGCCAGCAGCCAAACCCAGGACAGGGGTGGCTACACCTTC	CASSQTQDRGGYTF
.	.	TRBV12-5	TRBJ2-7	TGTGCTAGTGGTTTGGTAACGGGCGAGCAGTACTTC	CASGLVTGEQYF
TRBD2	.	TRBV27	TRBJ2-7	TGTGCCAGCAGTTTACTAGCGGGGGGAAGCCCCTACGAGCAGTACTTC	CASSLLAGGSPYEQYF
TRBD1	once	TRBV5-6	TRBJ2-5	TGTGCCAGCAGCTCCGGGTCTGGGGACAGGGATCAAGAGACCCAGTACTTC	CASSSGSGDRDQETQYF
.	.	TRBV5-1	TRBJ2-7	TGCGCCAGCAGCACCTCGGAGGGTCACGAGCAGTACTTC	CASSTSEGHEQYF
TRBD1	.	TRBV19	TRBJ1-4	TGTGCCAGTAGTTCGCGGACAGGTGGTCTTGAAAAACTGTTTTTT	CASSSRTGGLEKLFF
TRBD1	.	TRBV5-4	TRBJ1-1	TGTGCCAGCAGCTTAGACAGGGCCATGAACACTGAAGCTTTCTTT	CASSLDRAMNTEAFF
TRBD2	few	TRBV7-3	TRBJ2-2	TGTGCCAGCAGCTCGGGACTAGCCAGGGGCACCGGGGAGCTGTTTTTT	CASSSGLARGTGELFF
TRBD2	few	TRBV4-3	TRBJ2-3	TGCGCCAGCAGCCAAGATGGGAGACTAGCGGGAGTTGATACGCAGTATTTT	CASSQDGRLAGVDTQYF
TRBD1	once	TRBV6-1	TRBJ2-2	TGTGCCAGCAGGGGACAGGGAATGGGCACCGGGGAGCTGTTTTTT	CASRGQGMGTGELFF
.	once	TRBV5-6	TRBJ2-7	TGTGCCAGCAGCTTGTCGGGAAAAGTTTACGAGCAGTACTTC	CASSLSGKVYEQYF
.	.	TRBV7-2	TRBJ1-5	TGTGCCAGCAGCTTAGCGCTTTGGGGTCCAGGGCAGCCCCAGCATTTT	CASSLALWGPGQPQHF